This T cell receptor (beta chain) was observed in a study of T cell responses to AZD1222 COVID-19 vaccine. Findings and limits, study-wide: Just six AZD1222 recipients were seropositive at baseline. CD4 TCRs associated with vaccination spanned spike, dominating at 160-218 and 743-854. It should be noted that donors were predominantly white British and more often female, and clonal diversity was possibly underestimated.

A word on this clone: Its antigen is still unknown.

The analysis combined second doses at about 4 or about 12 weeks. TCRdb's copy holds only in-frame clones and misses some; the assay was immunoSEQ multiplex PCR. Here the sample spans roughly 33,000 clones, 75% to 85% being singletons. CDR1 SGHNT and CDR2 YENEEA come from the germline V gene. The CDR3 is 15 residues long. The trim removed 5 bases at V and 2 bases at J, leaving 8 bases unmatched. Sequences were derived from peripheral blood, sampled 28 days after the second AZD1222 dose. The genes are TRBV11-3 and TRBJ2-5; 7 nucleotides match TRBD2. This clonotype originated in an adult who received the AZD1222 COVID-19 vaccine. CDR3 nucleotide sequence: TGTGCCAGCAGCCTTGGGAGGGTTAAACAAGAGACCCAGTACTTC. This translates into CASSLGRVKQETQYF.